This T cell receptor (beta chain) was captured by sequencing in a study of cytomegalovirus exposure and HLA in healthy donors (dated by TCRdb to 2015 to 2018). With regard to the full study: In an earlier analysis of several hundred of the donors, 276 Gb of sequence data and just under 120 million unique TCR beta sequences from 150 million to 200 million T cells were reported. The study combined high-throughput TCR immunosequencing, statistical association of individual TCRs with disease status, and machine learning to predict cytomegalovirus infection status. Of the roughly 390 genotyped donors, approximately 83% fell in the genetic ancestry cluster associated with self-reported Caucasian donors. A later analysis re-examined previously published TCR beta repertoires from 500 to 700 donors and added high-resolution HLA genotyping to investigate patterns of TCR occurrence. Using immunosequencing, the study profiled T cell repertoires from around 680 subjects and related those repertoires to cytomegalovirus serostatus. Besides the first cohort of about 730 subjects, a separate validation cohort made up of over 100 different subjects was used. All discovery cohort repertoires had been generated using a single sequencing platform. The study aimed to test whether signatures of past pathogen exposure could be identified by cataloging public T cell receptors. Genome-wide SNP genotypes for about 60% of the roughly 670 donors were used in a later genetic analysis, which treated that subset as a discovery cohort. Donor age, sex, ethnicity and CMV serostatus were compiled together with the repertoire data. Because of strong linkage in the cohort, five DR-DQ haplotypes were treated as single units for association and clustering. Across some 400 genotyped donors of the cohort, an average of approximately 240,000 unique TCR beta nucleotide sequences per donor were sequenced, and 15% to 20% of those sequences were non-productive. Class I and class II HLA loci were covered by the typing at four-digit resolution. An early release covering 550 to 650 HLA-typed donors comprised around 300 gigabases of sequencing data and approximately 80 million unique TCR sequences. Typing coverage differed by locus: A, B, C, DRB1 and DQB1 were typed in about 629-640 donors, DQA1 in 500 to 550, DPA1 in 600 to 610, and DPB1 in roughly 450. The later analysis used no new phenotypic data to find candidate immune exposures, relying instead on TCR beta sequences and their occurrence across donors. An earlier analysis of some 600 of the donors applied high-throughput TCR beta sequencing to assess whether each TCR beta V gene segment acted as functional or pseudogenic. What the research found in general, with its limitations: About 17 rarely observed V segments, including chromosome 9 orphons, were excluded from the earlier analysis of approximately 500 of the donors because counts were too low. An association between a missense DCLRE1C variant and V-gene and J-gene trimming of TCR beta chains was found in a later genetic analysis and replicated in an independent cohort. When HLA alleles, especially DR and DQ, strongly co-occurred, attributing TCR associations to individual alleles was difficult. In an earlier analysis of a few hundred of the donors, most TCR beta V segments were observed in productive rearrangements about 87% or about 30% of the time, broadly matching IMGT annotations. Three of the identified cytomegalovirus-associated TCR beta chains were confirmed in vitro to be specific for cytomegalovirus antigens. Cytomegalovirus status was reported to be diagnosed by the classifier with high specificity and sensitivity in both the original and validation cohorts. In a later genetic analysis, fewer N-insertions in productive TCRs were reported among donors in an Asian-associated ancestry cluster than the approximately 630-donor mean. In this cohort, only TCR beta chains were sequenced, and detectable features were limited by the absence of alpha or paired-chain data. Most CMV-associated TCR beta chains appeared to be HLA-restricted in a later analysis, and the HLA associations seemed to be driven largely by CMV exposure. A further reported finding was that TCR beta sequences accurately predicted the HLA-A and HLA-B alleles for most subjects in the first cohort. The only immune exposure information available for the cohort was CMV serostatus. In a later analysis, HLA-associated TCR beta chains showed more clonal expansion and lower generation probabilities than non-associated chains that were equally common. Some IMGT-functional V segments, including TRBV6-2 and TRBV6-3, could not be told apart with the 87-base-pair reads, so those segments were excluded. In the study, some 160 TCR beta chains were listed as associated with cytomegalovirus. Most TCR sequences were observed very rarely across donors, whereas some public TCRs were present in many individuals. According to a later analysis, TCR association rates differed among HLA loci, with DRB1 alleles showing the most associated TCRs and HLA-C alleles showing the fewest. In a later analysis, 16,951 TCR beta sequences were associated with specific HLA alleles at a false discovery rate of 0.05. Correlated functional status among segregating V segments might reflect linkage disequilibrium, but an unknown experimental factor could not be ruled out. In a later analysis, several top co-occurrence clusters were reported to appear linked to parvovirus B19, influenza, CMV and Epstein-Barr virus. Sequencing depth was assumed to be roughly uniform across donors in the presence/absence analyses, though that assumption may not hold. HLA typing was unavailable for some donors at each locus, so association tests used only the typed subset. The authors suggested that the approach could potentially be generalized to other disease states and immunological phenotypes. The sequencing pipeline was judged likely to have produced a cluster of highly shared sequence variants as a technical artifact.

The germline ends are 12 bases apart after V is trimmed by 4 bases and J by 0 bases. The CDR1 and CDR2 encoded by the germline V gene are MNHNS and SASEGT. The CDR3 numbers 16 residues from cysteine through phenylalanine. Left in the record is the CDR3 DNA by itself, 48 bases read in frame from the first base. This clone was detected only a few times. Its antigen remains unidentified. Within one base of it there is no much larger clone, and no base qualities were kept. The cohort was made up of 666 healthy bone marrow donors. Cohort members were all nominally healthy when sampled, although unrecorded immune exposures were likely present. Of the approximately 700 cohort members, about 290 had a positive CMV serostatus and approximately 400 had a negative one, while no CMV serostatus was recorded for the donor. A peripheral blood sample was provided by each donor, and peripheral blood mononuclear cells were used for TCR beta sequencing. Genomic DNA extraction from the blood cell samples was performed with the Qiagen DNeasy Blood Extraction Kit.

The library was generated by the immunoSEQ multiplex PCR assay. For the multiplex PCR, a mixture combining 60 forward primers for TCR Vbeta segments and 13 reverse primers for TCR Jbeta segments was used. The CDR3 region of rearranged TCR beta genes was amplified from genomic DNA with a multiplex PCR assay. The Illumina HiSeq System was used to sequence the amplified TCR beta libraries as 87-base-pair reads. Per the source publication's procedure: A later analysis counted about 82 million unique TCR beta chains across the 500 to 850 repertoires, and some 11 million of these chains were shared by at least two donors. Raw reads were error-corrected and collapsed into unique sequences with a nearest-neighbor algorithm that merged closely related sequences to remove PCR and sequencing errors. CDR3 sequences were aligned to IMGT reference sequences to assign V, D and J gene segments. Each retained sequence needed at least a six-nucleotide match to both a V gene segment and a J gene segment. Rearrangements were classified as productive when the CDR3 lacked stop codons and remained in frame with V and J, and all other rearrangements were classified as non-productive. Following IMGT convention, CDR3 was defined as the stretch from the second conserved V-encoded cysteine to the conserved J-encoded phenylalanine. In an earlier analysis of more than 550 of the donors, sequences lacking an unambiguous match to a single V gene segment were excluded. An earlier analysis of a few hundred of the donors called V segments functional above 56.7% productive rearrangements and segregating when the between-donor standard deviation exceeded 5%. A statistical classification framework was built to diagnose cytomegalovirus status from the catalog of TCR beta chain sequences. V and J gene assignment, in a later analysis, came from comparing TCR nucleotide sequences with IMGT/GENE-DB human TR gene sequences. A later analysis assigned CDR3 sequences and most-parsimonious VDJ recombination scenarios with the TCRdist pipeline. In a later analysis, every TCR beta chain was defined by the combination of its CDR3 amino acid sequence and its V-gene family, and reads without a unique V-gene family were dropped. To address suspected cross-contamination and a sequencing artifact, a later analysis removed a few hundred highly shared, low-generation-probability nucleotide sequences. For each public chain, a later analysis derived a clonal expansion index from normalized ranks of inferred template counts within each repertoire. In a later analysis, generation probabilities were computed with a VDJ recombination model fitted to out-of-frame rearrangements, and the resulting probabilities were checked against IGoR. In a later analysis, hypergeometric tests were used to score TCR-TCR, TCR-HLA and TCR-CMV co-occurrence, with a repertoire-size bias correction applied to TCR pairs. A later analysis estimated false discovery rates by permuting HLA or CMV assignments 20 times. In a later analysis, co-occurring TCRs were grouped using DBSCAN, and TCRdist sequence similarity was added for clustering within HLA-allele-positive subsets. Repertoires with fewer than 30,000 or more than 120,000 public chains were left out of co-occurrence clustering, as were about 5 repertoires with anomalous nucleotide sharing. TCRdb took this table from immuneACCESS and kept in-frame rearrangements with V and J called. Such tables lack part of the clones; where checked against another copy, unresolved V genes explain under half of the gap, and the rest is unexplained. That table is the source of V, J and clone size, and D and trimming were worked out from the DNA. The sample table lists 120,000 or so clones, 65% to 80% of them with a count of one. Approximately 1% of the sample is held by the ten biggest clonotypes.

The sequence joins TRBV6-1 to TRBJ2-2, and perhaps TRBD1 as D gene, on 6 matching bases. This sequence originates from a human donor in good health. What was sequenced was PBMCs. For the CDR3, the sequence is CASSGPGAPNTGELFF. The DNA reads TGTGCCAGCAGTGGTCCAGGGGCGCCGAACACCGGGGAGCTGTTTTTT.